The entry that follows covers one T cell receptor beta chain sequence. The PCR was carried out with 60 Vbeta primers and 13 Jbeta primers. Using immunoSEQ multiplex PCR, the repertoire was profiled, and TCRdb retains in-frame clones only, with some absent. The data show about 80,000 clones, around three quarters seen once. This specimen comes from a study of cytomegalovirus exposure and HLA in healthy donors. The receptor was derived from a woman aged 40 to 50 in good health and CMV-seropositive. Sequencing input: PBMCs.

CDR3 in DNA: TGTGCCAGCAGCCCCCAGGCCGGGACAGGGTTTGGCGAGCAGTACTTC. This sequence encodes CASSPQAGTGFGEQYF. The genes are TRBV9 and TRBJ2-7; 9 bases line up with TRBD1. The junction had 14 bases not matched to a gene; V was cut back by 4 bases and J by 6 bases. The CDR3 is 16 amino acids. Germline CDR1 and CDR2: SGDLS and YYNGEE.